Below, 15 T cell receptor beta chains from the same sample are listed, as sequenced in a study of breast tumors, draining lymph nodes, adjacent tissues. Using its own MiXCR run on the multiplex PCR reads, TCRdb lists one record per CDR3 protein. This table holds 130,000 or so distinct CDR3 sequences, about 31% found once. Axillary draining lymph nodes of breast cancer patients supplied the node samples. Sequencing was done on a sample of axillary lymph node tissue. The receptors here all came from a female donor with breast cancer. Some clones in this sample may be carry-over from other donors' samples.

There are a few counts of this clonotype. This chain joins TRBV6-2 or TRBV6-3 and TRBJ1-4; 10 nucleotides align to TRBD1. Germline V lookup: CDR1 MNHEY, CDR2 SVGEGT. CDR3 length: 17 amino acids. V shed 6 bases, J shed 0 bases, and the junction held 7 bases outside the gene matches. This chain's CDR3 is CASRHGDRGATNEKLFF. For the CDR3, the DNA is TGTGCCAGCAGACACGGGGACAGGGGTGCAACTAATGAAAAACTGTTTTTT.

The gene calls are TRBV7-9 and TRBJ1-1, with D hard to call. Germline CDR1 reads SEHNR; CDR2 reads FQNEAQ (reference sequence). V shed 4 bases and J shed 2 bases, with 5 bases lying between them. The CDR3 runs 12 residues. The CDR3 DNA is TGTGCCAGCAGCTGGGAAAACACTGAAGCTTTCTTT. Its translation: CASSWENTEAFF.

Notes on this clonotype: The junction differs from germline at one of its ends, possibly a read error. The chain combines TRBV6-2 or TRBV6-3 with TRBJ1-5; TRBD1 is a possible D gene (5 bases). Germline CDR1 is MNHEY and CDR2 is SVGEGT. The CDR3 loop spans 16 amino acids. The CDR3 DNA reads as TGTGCCAGCAGTCACTCGTCGAGGGGAGATAATCAGCCCCAGCATTTT. Amino acids: CASSHSSRGDNQPQHF.

In the case of this clonotype: A much larger clone sits a single nucleotide away, making a read error possible. This chain links TRBV30 with TRBJ2-6; 8 nucleotides align to TRBD2. The germline V gene has CDR1 GTSNPN and CDR2 SVGIG (reference sequence). This CDR3 region has 15 residues. CDR3 residues: CALEGQGAGADVLTF. The CDR3 DNA is TGTGCCTTGGAGGGGCAGGGAGCGGGGGCCGACGTCCTGACTTTC.

V gene TRBV4-3 combines with J gene TRBJ2-5; the match to TRBD1 covers 9 bases. The CDR3 covers 18 residues. Germline CDR1 and CDR2: LGHNA and YSLEER. Trimming cost V 0 bases and J 5 bases; bases outside gene matches: 13. CDR3 loop: CASSQEWAPGTGRETQYF. CDR3 nucleotide sequence: TGCGCCAGCAGCCAAGAGTGGGCCCCCGGGACAGGGAGGGAGACCCAGTACTTC.

This clonotype appeared many times. Here the CDR3 DNA reads TGTGCCAGCAGTCGAACCAGCCTAGGAGGCTACACCTTC. Residues: CASSRTSLGGYTF. The V gene is TRBV6-5, the J gene TRBJ1-2; D gene unclear. V was trimmed by 5 bases and J by 8 bases, leaving 15 bases between them. The germline V gene has CDR1 MNHEY and CDR2 SVGAGI. The CDR3 extends over 13 amino acids.

This clonotype has ten or more counts. The DNA for the CDR3 is TGTGCCAGCAGCCAAGGGCTAAGCGGGGGCCCCAACTATGGCTACACCTTC. Its translation: CASSQGLSGGPNYGYTF. The chain carries TRBV3-1 and TRBJ1-2; a weak D match, TRBD1 (6 bases). This CDR3 has 17 residues. Germline CDR1 is LGHDT and CDR2 is YNNKEL (reference sequence). V shed 1 base and J shed 2 bases, with 17 bases lying between them. Together with reference TRBV3-1 and TRBJ1-2, the CDR3 gives the full variable domain: DTAVSQTPKYLVTQMGNDKSIKCEQNLGHDTMYWYKQDSKKFLKIMFSYNNKELIINETVPNRFSPKSPDKAHLNLHINSLELGDSAVYFCASSQGLSGGPNYGYTFGSGTRLTVV.

About this clonotype: It may be a read error: a sequence one base away is much more abundant. J is TRBJ2-5 and V is TRBV3-1; D is possibly TRBD1 (6 bases). The CDR3 is 15 amino acids. From germline, CDR1 is LGHDT and CDR2 YNNKEL (reference sequence). The CDR3 DNA reads as TGTGCCCGCAGCCAAGCCTACAGGGTCCAAGAGACCCAGTACTTC. Protein: CARSQAYRVQETQYF.

The chain is built from TRBV7-2 and TRBJ2-7; D tentatively reads TRBD1 or TRBD2 (5 bases each). CDR1 and CDR2 (germline): SGHTA, FQGNSA. V lost 5 bases and J 7 bases, leaving 12 bases between the germline ends. This CDR3 region has 12 residues. CDR3 bases: TGTGCCAGCAGCCGCTTGGGGGTAGAGCAGTACGTC. Its protein is CASSRLGVEQYV.

J is TRBJ1-1 and V is TRBV20-1; 9 bases fit TRBD1. CDR1 DFQATT and CDR2 SNEGSKA come from the germline V gene (reference sequence). The CDR3 length is 15 residues. V lost 1 base and J lost 3; bases outside the gene matches: 6. The CDR3 DNA follows: TGCAGTGCTAGAGTTACAGGGGGCTTGGACACTGAAGCTTTCTTT. This codes for CSARVTGGLDTEAFF.

This clonotype has at least ten counts. The CDR3 DNA sequence: TGCAGTGCTAGATCCGGGACTAGCATTGGTGAGCAGTTCTTC. This encodes CSARSGTSIGEQFF. V usage is TRBV20-1 and J usage is TRBJ2-1; 9 positions match TRBD2. The CDR3 spans 14 residues. The V and J ends lost 2 bases and 9 bases, in that order; junction bases with no gene match: 8. Germline CDR1 is DFQATT and CDR2 is SNEGSKA (reference sequence).

This clonotype appeared many times. V and J are TRBV3-1 and TRBJ1-4; 8 nucleotides align to TRBD1. The CDR3 consists of 15 residues. Germline-derived CDR1 and CDR2 are LGHDT and YNNKEL (reference sequence). Losses at the gene ends were 3 bases for V and 3 bases for J; bases not matched to a gene: 3. The CDR3 loop is CASSHRGPANEKLFF. The CDR3 nucleotides are TGTGCCAGCAGCCACAGGGGGCCTGCTAATGAAAAACTGTTTTTT.

This clonotype appeared many times. The chain is built from TRBV5-1 and TRBJ1-2, with D hard to call. V was trimmed by 1 base and J by 3 bases, leaving 13 bases between them. The CDR3 extends over 15 amino acids. In germline, CDR1 is SGHRS, CDR2 YFSETQ. The CDR3 nucleotides read TGCGCCAGCAGCTTGAGGCAACTCGGAGACTATGGCTACACCTTC. Its protein is CASSLRQLGDYGYTF.

This clonotype was picked up many times. Being one base from a much bigger clone, this may be a read error. Because it lacks the conserved phenylalanine or tryptophan at the end, this CDR3 is likely a read error. The rearrangement joins TRBV13 to TRBJ2-5; D not certain. There are 14 residues in the CDR3. The V and J ends lost 5 bases and 5 bases respectively, with 15 bases between them. CDR1 and CDR2 (germline): PRHDT, FYEKMQ (reference sequence). CDR3 nucleotides: TGTGCCAGCAGCACCAAGAGCTGGCGGGAGACCCAGTACTCC. Its protein product is CASSTKSWRETQYS.

Comment on this clonotype: An end of the junction does not agree with germline; a read error may underlie this. The V and J genes are TRBV19 and TRBJ2-2; D is tentatively TRBD1 or TRBD2 (5 bases each). Germline CDR1 is LNHDA and CDR2 is SQIVND (reference sequence). This CDR3 region has 16 residues. CDR3 protein: CASRGYQGEHTGELLF. The CDR3 region has the DNA TGTGCCAGTAGAGGATATCAGGGTGAGCACACCGGGGAGCTGCTTTTT.